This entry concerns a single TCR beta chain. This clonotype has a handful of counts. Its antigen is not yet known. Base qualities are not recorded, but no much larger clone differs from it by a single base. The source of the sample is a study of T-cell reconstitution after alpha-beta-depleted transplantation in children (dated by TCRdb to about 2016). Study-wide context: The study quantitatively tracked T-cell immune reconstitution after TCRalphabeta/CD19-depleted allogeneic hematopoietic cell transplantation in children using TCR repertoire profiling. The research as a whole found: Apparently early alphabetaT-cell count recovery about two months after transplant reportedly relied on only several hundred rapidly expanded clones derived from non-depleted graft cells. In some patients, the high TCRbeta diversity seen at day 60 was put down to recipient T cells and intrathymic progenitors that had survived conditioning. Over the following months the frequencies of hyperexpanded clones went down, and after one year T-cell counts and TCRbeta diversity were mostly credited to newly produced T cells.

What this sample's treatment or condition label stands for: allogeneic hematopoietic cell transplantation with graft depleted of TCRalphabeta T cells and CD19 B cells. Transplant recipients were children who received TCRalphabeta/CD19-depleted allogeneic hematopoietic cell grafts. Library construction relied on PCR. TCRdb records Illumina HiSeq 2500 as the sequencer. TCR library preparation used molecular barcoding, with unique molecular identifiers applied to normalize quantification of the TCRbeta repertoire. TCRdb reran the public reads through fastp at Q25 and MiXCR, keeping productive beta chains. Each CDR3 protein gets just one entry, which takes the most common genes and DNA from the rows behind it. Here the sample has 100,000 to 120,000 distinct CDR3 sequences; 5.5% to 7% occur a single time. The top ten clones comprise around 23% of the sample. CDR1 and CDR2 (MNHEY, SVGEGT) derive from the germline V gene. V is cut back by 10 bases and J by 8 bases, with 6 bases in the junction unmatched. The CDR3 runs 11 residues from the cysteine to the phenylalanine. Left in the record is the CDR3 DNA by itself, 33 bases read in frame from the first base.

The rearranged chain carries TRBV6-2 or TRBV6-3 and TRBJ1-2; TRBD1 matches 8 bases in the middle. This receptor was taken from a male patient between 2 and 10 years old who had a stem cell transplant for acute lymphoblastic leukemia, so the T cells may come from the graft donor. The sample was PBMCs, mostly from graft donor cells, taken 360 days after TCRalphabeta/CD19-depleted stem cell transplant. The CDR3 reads CATRTGRGYTF. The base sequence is TGTGCCACCCGGACAGGGAGAGGCTACACCTTC.